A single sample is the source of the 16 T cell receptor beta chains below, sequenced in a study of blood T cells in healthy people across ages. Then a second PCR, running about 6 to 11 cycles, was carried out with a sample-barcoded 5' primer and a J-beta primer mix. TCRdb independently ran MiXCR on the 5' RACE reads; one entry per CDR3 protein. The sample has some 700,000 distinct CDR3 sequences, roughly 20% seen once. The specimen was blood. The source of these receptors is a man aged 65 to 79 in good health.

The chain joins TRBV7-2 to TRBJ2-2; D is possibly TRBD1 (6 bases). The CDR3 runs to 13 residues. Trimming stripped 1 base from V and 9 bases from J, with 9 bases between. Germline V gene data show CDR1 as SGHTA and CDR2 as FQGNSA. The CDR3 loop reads CASSLEGGRELFF. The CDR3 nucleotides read TGTGCCAGCAGCTTAGAAGGGGGTCGGGAGCTGTTTTTT. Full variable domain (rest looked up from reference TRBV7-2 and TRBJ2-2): GAGVSQSPSNKVTEKGKDVELRCDPISGHTALYWYRQSLGQGLEFLIYFQGNSAPDKSGLPSDRFSAERTGGSVSTLTIQRTQQEDSAVYLCASSLEGGRELFFGEGSRLTVL.

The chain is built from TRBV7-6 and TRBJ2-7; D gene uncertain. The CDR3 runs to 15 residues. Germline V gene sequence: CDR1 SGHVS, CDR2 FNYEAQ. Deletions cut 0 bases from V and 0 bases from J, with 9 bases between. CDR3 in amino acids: CASSLAPTGSYEQYV. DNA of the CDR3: TGTGCCAGCAGCTTAGCCCCGACGGGCTCCTACGAGCAGTACGTC.

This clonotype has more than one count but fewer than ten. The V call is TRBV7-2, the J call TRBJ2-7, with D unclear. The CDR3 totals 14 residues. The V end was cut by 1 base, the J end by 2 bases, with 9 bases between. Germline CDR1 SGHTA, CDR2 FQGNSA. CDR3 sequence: CASSLVGSTYEQYF. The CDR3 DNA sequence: TGTGCCAGCAGCTTAGTAGGGTCAACCTACGAGCAGTACTTC.

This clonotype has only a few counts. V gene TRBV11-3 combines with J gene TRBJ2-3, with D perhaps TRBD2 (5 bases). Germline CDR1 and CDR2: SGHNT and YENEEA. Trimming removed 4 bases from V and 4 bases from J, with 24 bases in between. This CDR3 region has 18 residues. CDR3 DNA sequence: TGTGCCAGCAGCTCGGGGATTTGGACCACCATCGGCCCAGATACGCAGTATTTT. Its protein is CASSSGIWTTIGPDTQYF.

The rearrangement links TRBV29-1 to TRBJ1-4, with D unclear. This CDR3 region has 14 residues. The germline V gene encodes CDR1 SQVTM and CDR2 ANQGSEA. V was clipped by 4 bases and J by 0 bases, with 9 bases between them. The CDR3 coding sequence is TGCAGCGTTGGAGACCCTGCAACTAATGAAAAACTGTTTTTT. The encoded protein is CSVGDPATNEKLFF.

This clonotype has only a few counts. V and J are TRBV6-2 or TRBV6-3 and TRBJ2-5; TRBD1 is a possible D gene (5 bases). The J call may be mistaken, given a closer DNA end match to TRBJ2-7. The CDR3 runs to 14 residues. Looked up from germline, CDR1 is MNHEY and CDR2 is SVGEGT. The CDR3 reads CASTRGQYYYEQYV. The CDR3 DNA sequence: TGTGCCAGCACCCGTGGACAATACTACTACGAGCAGTACGTC.

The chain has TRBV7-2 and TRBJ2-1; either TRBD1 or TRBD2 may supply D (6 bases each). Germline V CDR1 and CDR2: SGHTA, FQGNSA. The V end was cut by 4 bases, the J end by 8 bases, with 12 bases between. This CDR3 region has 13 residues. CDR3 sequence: CASSSSGGYEQFF. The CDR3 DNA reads TGTGCCAGCAGCTCGTCCGGGGGCTATGAGCAGTTCTTC.

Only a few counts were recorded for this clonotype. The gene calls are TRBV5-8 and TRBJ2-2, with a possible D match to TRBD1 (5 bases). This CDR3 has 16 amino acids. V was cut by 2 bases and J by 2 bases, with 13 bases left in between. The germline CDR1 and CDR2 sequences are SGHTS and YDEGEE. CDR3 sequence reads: CASSFWTTDNTGELFF. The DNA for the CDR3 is TGTGCCAGCAGCTTTTGGACGACAGATAACACCGGGGAGCTGTTTTTT.

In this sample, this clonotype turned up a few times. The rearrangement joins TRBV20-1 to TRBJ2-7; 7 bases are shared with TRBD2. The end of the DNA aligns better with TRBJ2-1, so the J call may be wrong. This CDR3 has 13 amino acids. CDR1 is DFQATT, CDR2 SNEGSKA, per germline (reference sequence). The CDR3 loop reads CSALGGGYNEQFF. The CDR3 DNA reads TGCAGTGCCCTGGGGGGGGGCTACAATGAGCAGTTCTTC.

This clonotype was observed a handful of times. CDR3 region: CATIGGARGAFF. CDR3 nucleotide sequence: TGTGCCACCATAGGGGGGGCGCGCGGAGCTTTCTTT. J is TRBJ1-1 and V is TRBV6-5, with D maybe TRBD1 (6 bases). CDR3 length: 12 amino acids. The V gene's germline CDR1 is MNHEY and CDR2 SVGAGI. V was pared by 10 bases and J by 10 bases, with 19 bases between.

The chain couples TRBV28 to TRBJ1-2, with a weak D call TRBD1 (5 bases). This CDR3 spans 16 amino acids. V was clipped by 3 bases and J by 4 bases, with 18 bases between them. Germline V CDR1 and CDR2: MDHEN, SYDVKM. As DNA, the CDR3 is TGTGCCAGCAGTTTCCCCCCGGGGGAGCTGGGCTATGGCTACACCTTC. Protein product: CASSFPPGELGYGYTF.

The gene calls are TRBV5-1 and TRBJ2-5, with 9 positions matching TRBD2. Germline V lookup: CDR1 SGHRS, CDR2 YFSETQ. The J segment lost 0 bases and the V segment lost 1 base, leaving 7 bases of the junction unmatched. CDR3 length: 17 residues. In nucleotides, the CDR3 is TGCGCCAGCAGCTTGATTCTCAGCGGGGGGAACCAAGAGACCCAGTACTTC. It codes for CASSLILSGGNQETQYF.

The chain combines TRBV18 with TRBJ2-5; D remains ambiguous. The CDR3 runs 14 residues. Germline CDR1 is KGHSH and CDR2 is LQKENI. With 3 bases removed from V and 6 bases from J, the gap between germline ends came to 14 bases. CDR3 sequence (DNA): TGTGCCAGCTCACCGTCCCTTGCGCCCCAGACCCAGTACTTC. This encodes CASSPSLAPQTQYF.

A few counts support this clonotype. The CDR3 nucleotides are TGTGCCAGCAGCCCGGGACAGGGGGTACGAGGCTACACCTTC. It translates to CASSPGQGVRGYTF. The chain couples TRBV28 to TRBJ1-2, with 11 bases identical to TRBD1. The CDR3 extends over 14 amino acids. CDR1 and CDR2 from the germline V gene are MDHEN and SYDVKM. Losses at the gene ends were 6 bases for V and 8 bases for J; bases not matched to a gene: 8.

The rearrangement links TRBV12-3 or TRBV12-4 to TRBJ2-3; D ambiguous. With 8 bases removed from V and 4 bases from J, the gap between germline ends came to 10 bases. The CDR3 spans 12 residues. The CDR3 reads CASGLRPDTQYF. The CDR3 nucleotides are TGTGCCAGCGGCTTAAGACCAGATACGCAGTATTTT.

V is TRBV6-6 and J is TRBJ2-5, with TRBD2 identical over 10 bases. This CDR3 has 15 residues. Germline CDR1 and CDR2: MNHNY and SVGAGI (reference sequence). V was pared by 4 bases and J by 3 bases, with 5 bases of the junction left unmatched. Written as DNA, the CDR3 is TGTGCCAGCAGTTCCCGGCTAGCGGGGGAAGAGACCCAGTACTTC. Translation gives CASSSRLAGEETQYF.